The present TCR beta chain was sequenced within a study of PD-L1 blockade in urothelial cancer. Findings and caveats of the study: It was durable-benefit patients whose tumor-associated blood clones expanded more at 3 weeks.

Method: immunoSEQ multiplex PCR; TCRdb's copy keeps in-frame clones and lacks some. The sample carries about 120,000 clones, around 89% recorded once. The V segment lost 9 bases and the J segment 3 bases; nucleotides outside the gene matches: 8. Germline CDR1 SGHAT, CDR2 FQNNGV. This CDR3 has 14 residues. For this clone: Antigen: not known.

Described time point: peripheral blood 6 weeks after treatment start. The origin of this receptor is a man aged 55 to 70 with urothelial cancer. This specimen consisted of PBMCs, obtained around atezolizumab (anti-PD-L1) treatment. This chain links TRBV11-2 with TRBJ1-1; 9 nucleotides line up with TRBD1. This chain's CDR3 is CASRDREGHTEAFF. In DNA form, the CDR3 reads TGTGCCAGTCGGGACAGGGAGGGTCACACTGAAGCTTTCTTT.